This entry features one T cell receptor (beta chain) sequence. Through a sample-barcoded 5' primer and a J-beta primer mix, a second PCR was run for 7 to 11 cycles. Each TCR beta cDNA got a 12-nucleotide random molecular identifier. Using its own MiXCR run on the 5' RACE reads, TCRdb lists one record per CDR3 protein. The table shows around 1,500,000 distinct CDR3 sequences, with 28% occurring only once. This CDR3 comprises 16 residues. Germline assignment: CDR1 SGHVS and CDR2 FNYEAQ. V lost 4 bases and J 2 bases, leaving 17 bases between the germline ends. This sample was included in a study of blood T cells in healthy people across ages.

The receptor was derived from a woman aged 25 to 39 in good health. The chain couples TRBV7-6 to TRBJ1-1; no definite D call. The sample consisted of blood. DNA for the CDR3: TGTGCCAGCAGCTCGAAGGCTGGGTCAGGAAACACTGAAGCTTTCTTT. Translated, it gives CASSSKAGSGNTEAFF.